This TCR beta chain is from a study of T cells after somatic rescue of genetic block. The CDR3 totals 14 residues. Trimming shortened V by 6 bases and J by 0 bases, and 12 bases separated the two germline ends. CDR1 is MNHNS and CDR2 is SASEGT in the germline V gene. Some clones are missing from TCRdb's copy, which holds only in-frame ones; the method was immunoSEQ multiplex PCR. In the table there are 15,000 or so clones, about 70% of which are singletons. This clonotype originated in a boy under 18. This chain uses TRBV6-1 with TRBJ2-7, with D possibly being TRBD1 (5 bases). What was sequenced was peripheral blood mononuclear cells (PBMCs). CDR3 residues: CASRRTIVSYEQYF. Written as DNA, the CDR3 is TGTGCCAGCAGGAGGACAATAGTCTCCTACGAGCAGTACTTC.